This entry is about one TCR beta chain. This sample is drawn from a study of sequential checkpoint blockade in melanoma. Overall study: Maintenance nivolumab came after either treatment sequence. DNA from 91 pretreatment tumor samples underwent TCRβ immunosequencing. Matched biopsies came pretreatment and at week 13 for about 24 patients.

Treatment noted: randomized to nivolumab then ipilimumab (arm A) or the reverse (arm B). This table comes from immunoSEQ multiplex PCR, and its TCRdb copy is limited to in-frame clones, with some not included. The sample has roughly 20,000 clones, roughly two thirds seen once. V was clipped by 6 bases and J by 3 bases; unmatched bases: 4. The CDR3 extends over 15 amino acids. Per the germline V gene, CDR1 is MNHGY and CDR2 is SAAAGT. The V gene is TRBV6-8, the J gene TRBJ1-4, with 10 bases fitting TRBD1. The sequencing here drew on tumor tissue (inferred from file names), taken from a patient given nivolumab and ipilimumab in sequence. The receptor was isolated from a human donor with melanoma. For the CDR3, the DNA is TGTGCCAGCAGCCCCGACAGGGGGCCTAATGAAAAACTGTTTTTT. This encodes CASSPDRGPNEKLFF.